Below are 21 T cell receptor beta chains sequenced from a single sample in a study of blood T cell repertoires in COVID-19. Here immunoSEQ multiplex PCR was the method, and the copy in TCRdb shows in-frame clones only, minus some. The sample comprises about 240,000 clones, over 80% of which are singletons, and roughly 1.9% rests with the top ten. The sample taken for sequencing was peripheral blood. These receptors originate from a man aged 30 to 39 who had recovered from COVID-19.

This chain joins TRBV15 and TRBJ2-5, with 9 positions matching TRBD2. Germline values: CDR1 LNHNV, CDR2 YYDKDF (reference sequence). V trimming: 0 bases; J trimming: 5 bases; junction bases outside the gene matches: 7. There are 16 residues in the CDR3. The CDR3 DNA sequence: TGTGCCACCAGCAGAGAGGGGACTAGCTGGGGCGAGACCCAGTACTTC. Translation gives CATSREGTSWGETQYF.

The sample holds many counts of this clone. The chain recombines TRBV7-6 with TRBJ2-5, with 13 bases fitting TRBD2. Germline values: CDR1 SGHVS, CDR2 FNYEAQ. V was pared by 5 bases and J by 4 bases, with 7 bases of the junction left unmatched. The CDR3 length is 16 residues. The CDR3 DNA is TGTGCCAGCAGCACCGAGGGACTAGCGGGGAGAGAGACCCAGTACTTC. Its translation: CASSTEGLAGRETQYF.

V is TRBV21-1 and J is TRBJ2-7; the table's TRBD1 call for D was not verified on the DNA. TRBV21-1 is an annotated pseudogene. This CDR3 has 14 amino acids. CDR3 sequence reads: CASSKGTVSYEQYV. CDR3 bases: TGTGCCAGCAGCAAAGGGACAGTCTCCTACGAGCAGTACGTC.

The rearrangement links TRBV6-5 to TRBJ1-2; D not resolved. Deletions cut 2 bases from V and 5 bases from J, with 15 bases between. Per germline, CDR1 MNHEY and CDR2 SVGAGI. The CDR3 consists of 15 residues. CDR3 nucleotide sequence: TGTGCCAGCAGTTACGCCGGCCACGGGGTGTATGGCTACACCTTC. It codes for CASSYAGHGVYGYTF.

Written as DNA, the CDR3 is TGCAGCGCTTGGGACAGGGCCGCCCCTTTTAGTGGCTACACCTTC. This gives the protein CSAWDRAAPFSGYTF. The gene calls are TRBV29-1 and TRBJ1-2; the match to TRBD1 covers 9 bases. This CDR3 spans 15 amino acids. Germline loops: CDR1 SQVTM, CDR2 ANQGSEA. V lost 7 bases, J lost 7 bases, and 16 bases stayed unmatched.

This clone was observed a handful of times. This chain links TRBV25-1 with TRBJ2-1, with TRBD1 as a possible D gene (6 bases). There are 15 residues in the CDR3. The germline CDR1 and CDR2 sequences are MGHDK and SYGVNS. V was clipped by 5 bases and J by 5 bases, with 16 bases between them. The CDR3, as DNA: TGTGCCAGCAGTAGAGAGGGGGAGAAGGACAATGAGCAGTTCTTC. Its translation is CASSREGEKDNEQFF.

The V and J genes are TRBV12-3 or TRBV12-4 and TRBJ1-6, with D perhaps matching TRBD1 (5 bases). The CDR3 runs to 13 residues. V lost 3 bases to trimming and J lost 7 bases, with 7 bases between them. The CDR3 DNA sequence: TGTGCCAGCAGTTTGGCAGGGAATTCACCCCTCCACTTT. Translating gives CASSLAGNSPLHF.

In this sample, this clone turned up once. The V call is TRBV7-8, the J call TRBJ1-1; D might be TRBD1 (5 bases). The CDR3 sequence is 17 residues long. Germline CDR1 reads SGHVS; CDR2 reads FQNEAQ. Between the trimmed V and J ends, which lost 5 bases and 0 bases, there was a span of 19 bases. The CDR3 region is CASSLLPPAGMNTEAFF. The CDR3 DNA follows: TGTGCCAGCAGCCTTTTACCGCCGGCAGGGATGAACACTGAAGCTTTCTTT.

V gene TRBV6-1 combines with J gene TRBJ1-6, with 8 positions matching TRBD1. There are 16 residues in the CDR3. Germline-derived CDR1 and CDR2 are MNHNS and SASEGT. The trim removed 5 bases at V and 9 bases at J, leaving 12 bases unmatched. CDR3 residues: CASSKDGTGPGSPLHF. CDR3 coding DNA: TGTGCCAGCAGTAAAGATGGGACAGGTCCTGGTTCACCCCTCCACTTT.

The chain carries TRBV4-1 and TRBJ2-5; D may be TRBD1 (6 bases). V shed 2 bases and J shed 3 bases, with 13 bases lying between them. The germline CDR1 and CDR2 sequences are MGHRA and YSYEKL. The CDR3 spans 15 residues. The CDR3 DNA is TGCGCCAGCAGCCAACTGGGACAAATAAAAGAGACCCAGTACTTC. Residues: CASSQLGQIKETQYF.

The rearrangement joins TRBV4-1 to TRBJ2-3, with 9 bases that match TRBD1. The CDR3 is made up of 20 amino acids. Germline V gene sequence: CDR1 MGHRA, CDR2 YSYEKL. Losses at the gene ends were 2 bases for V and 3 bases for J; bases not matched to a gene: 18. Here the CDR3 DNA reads TGCGCCAGCAGCCAAAAAGGGCGGAGGTACGGGACAGGGCATACAGATACGCAGTATTTT. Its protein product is CASSQKGRRYGTGHTDTQYF.

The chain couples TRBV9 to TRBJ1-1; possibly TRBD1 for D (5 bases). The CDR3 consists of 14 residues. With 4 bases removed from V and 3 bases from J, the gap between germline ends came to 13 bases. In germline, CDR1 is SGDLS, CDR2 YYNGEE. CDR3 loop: CASSPRGGDTEAFF. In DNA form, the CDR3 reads TGTGCCAGCAGCCCGCGGGGAGGGGACACTGAAGCTTTCTTT. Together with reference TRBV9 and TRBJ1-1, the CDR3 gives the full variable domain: DSGVTQTPKHLITATGQRVTLRCSPRSGDLSVYWYQQSLDQGLQFLIQYYNGEERAKGNILERFSAQQFPDLHSELNLSSLELGDSALYFCASSPRGGDTEAFFGQGTRLTVV.

The CDR3: CASSSSEEALSYEQYF. The CDR3 DNA reads TGCGCCAGCAGCTCATCGGAGGAGGCCCTGTCCTACGAGCAGTACTTC. V usage is TRBV23-1 and J usage is TRBJ2-7; D is perhaps TRBD2 (5 bases). TRBV23-1 is placed among ORFs of uncertain function. The CDR3 is 16 residues long. Trimming removed 6 bases from V and 1 base from J, with 19 bases in between.

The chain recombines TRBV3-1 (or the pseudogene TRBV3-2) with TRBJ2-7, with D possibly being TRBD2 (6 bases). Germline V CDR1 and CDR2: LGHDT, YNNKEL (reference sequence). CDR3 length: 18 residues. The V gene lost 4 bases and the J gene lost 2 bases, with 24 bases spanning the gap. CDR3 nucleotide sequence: TGTGCCAGCAGCCCAACCGGGAGATTCAACCCCGGAACCTACGAGCAGTACTTC. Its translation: CASSPTGRFNPGTYEQYF.

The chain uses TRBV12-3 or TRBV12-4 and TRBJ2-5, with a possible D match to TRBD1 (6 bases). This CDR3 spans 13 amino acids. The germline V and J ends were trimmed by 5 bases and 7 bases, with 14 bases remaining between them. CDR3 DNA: TGTGCCAGCAGTCCCCAGGGGCCCCTGACCCAGTACTTC. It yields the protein CASSPQGPLTQYF.

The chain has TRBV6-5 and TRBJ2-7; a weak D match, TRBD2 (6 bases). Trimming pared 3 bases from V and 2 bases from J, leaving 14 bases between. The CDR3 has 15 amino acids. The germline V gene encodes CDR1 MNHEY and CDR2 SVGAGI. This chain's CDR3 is CASSYRAGPTYEQYF. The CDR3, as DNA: TGTGCCAGCAGTTATAGGGCGGGGCCTACCTACGAGCAGTACTTC.

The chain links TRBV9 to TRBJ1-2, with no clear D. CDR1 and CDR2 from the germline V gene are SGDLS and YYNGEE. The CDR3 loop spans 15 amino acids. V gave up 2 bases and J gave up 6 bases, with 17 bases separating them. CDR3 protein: CASSVGSKGGDGYTF. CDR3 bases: TGTGCCAGCAGCGTGGGTTCTAAGGGCGGGGATGGCTACACCTTC.

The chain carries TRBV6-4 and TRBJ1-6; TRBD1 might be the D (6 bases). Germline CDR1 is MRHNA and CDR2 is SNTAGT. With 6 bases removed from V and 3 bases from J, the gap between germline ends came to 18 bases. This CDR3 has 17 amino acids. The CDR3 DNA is TGTGCCAGCAGCGTATTGGACAGAACCTACTATAATTCACCCCTCCACTTT. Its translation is CASSVLDRTYYNSPLHF.

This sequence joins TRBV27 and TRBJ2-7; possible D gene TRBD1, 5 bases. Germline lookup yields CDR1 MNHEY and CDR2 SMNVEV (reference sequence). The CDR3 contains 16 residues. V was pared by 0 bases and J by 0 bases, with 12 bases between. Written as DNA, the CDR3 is TGTGCCAGCAGTTTATCGTCGGCAGGGTACTCCTACGAGCAGTACTTC. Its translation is CASSLSSAGYSYEQYF.

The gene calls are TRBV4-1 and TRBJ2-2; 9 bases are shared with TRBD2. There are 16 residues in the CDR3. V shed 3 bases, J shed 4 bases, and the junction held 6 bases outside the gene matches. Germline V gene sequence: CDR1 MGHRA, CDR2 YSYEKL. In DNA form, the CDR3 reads TGCGCCAGCAGCCAGGAAGCGGGGGGCGTCACCGGGGAGCTGTTTTTT. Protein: CASSQEAGGVTGELFF.

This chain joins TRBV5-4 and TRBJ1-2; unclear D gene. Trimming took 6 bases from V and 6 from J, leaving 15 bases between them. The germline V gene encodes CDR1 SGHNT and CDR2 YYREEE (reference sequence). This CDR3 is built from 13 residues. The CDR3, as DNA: TGTGCCAGCAAAGCGATTGAGCACAATGGCTACACCTTC. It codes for CASKAIEHNGYTF.